This TCR beta chain originates from a study of T cell responses to AZD1222 COVID-19 vaccine. Germline values: CDR1 LNHDA, CDR2 SQIVND (reference sequence). This CDR3 is 18 amino acids long. V lost 4 bases, J lost 7 bases, and 26 bases lay in between. Some clones are missing from TCRdb's copy, which holds only in-frame ones; the method was immunoSEQ multiplex PCR. The data contain about 140,000 clones, approximately 95% of them seen just once; the ten biggest clones take up approximately 0.9%. This clone has just one count. The source of this sequence is an adult in good health. The genes are TRBV19 and TRBJ2-4; the D call may be TRBD1 or TRBD2 (9 bases each). The sample in question was peripheral blood, obtained on day 0 of MenACWY control vaccination. The CDR3 sequence: CASSSTGGGGRAGNIQYF. In nucleotides, the CDR3 is TGTGCCAGTAGTAGTACAGGGGGCGGCGGGAGGGCCGGGAACATTCAGTACTTC.